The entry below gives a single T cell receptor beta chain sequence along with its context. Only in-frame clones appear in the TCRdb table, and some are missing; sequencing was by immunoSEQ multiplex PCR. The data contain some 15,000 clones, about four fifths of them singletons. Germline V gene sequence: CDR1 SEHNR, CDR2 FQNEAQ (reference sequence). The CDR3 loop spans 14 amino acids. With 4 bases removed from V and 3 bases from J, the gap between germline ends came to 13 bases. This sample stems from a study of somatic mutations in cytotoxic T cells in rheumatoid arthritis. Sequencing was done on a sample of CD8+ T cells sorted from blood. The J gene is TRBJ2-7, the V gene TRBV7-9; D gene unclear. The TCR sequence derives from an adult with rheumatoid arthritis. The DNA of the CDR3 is TGTGCCAGCAGCTCCTCACTCAATAGCTACGAGCAGTACTTC. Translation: CASSSSLNSYEQYF. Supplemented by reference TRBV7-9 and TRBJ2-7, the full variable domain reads DTGVSQNPRHKITKRGQNVTFRCDPISEHNRLYWYRQTLGQGPEFLTYFQNEAQLEKSRLLSDRFSAERPKGSFSTLEIQRTEQGDSAMYLCASSSSLNSYEQYFGPGTRLTVT.